The clone carrying this T cell receptor (beta chain) was counted ten times or more. The CDR3 end falls 3 residues outside the read, so it is completed with the germline J gene. The sample comes from a study of T cell clonality in common variable immunodeficiency. The method was immunoSEQ multiplex PCR; TCRdb's version includes in-frame clones alone and lacks a portion of them. In total the sample includes about 64,000 clones, none of them seen once. Germline V gene lookup returns CDR1 DFQATT and CDR2 SNEGSKA (reference sequence). The trim removed 4 bases at V and 5 bases at J, leaving 13 bases unmatched. CDR3 size: 15 residues.

This chain joins TRBV20-1 and TRBJ2-5; TRBD2 agrees at 7 bases. The sequenced sample was peripheral blood mononuclear cells. The TCR originated in a person aged 18 to 75 in good health. The CDR3 protein is CSAKREGGSAETQYF. The sequenced part of the CDR3 DNA is TGCAGTGCTAAAAGGGAAGGCGGGAGTGCCGAGACC.